The 21 T cell receptor beta chains presented below share a single source sample, sequenced in a study of blood T cell repertoires in COVID-19. Using immunoSEQ multiplex PCR, the repertoire was profiled, and TCRdb retains in-frame clones only, with some absent. This sample has 50,000 to 55,000 clones; around nine tenths occur once, and the top ten carry 3% to 4.5%. The material sequenced was peripheral blood. Receptor source: a man aged 45-65 years with acute or convalescent COVID-19.

The chain is built from TRBV19 and TRBJ2-7; TRBD1 aligns across 8 bases. Per the germline V gene, CDR1 is LNHDA and CDR2 is SQIVND (reference sequence). The CDR3 is 15 amino acids. Trimming removed 3 bases from V and 3 bases from J; junction bases left unmatched: 7. The chain's CDR3 is CASSILGTGVYEQYF. CDR3 coding DNA: TGTGCCAGTAGTATCCTGGGGACAGGAGTCTACGAGCAGTACTTC.

This rearrangement joins TRBV12-3 or TRBV12-4 to TRBJ2-7, with D unclear. V lost 6 bases to trimming and J lost 3 bases, with 9 bases between them. The CDR3 totals 12 residues. CDR3 in DNA: TGTGCCAGCAGCAGGATGTTCTACGAGCAGTACTTC. It specifies CASSRMFYEQYF.

The rearrangement links TRBV7-8 to TRBJ2-5, with TRBD1 as a possible D gene (5 bases). The CDR3 has 17 amino acids. Trimming cost V 2 bases and J 3 bases, with 19 bases left between them. Germline loops: CDR1 SGHVS, CDR2 FQNEAQ. CDR3 DNA: TGTGCCAGCAGCTTAAGTTATCCGGCAGGGTGGGAAGAGACCCAGTACTTC. Its protein is CASSLSYPAGWEETQYF.

The table lists this clone with a count of one. This chain uses TRBV3-1 (or the pseudogene TRBV3-2) with TRBJ2-5, with D unresolved. Trimming removed 2 bases at V and 0 bases at J, with 7 bases between. This CDR3 has 14 amino acids. CDR1 LGHDT and CDR2 YNNKEL come from the germline V gene (reference sequence). The CDR3 bases are TGTGCCAGCAGCCAACGGGTCTACCAAGAGACCCAGTACTTC. It encodes CASSQRVYQETQYF.

The rearrangement joins TRBV9 to TRBJ2-5; 11 bases match TRBD1. Losses at the gene ends were 0 bases for V and 9 bases for J; bases not matched to a gene: 4. This CDR3 comprises 14 residues. Germline loops: CDR1 SGDLS, CDR2 YYNGEE. CDR3 coding DNA: TGTGCCAGCAGCGTAGGGGGGACAGGGGGTGCCCAGTACTTC. Protein: CASSVGGTGGAQYF. The variable domain in full, with the rest retrieved from reference TRBV9 and TRBJ2-5, is DSGVTQTPKHLITATGQRVTLRCSPRSGDLSVYWYQQSLDQGLQFLIQYYNGEERAKGNILERFSAQQFPDLHSELNLSSLELGDSALYFCASSVGGTGGAQYFGPGTRLLVL.

This sequence joins TRBV7-6 and TRBJ2-1; 11 nucleotides match TRBD2. This CDR3 is 19 amino acids long. The germline CDR1 and CDR2 sequences are SGHVS and FNYEAQ. The ends lost 5 bases at V and 3 bases at J; junction bases unmatched: 15. CDR3 nucleotide sequence: TGTGCCAGCAGCCCAGGACTGGTAGCGGGGGGGCTATTCTACAATGAGCAGTTCTTC. Translating gives CASSPGLVAGGLFYNEQFF.

This chain connects TRBV6-5 to TRBJ2-7, with TRBD2 matching 12 bases. This CDR3 spans 15 amino acids. V lost 5 bases to trimming and J lost 3 bases; unmatched junction nucleotides: 5. The germline V gene encodes CDR1 MNHEY and CDR2 SVGAGI. The CDR3 here is CASSPTSGSFYEQYF. The CDR3 DNA reads TGTGCCAGCAGTCCGACTAGCGGGAGTTTCTACGAGCAGTACTTC.

The chain couples TRBV28 to TRBJ1-1, with 7 bases identical to TRBD1. This CDR3 has 15 amino acids. V lost 4 bases to trimming and J lost 4 bases; unmatched junction nucleotides: 9. CDR1 is MDHEN, CDR2 SYDVKM, per germline. Here the CDR3 DNA reads TGTGCCAGCAGTTCAAGGGACAGTGTAGGCACTGAAGCTTTCTTT. Amino acid sequence: CASSSRDSVGTEAFF. Looking up the rest from reference TRBV28 and TRBJ1-1 gives the full variable domain: DVKVTQSSRYLVKRTGEKVFLECVQDMDHENMFWYRQDPGLGLRLIYFSYDVKMKEKGDIPEGYSVSREKKERFSLILESASTNQTSMYLCASSSRDSVGTEAFFGQGTRLTVV.

The rearrangement links TRBV4-1 to TRBJ1-3, with 7 bases matching TRBD1. The length of the CDR3 is 16 residues. The ends lost 6 bases at V and 4 bases at J; junction bases unmatched: 12. Germline V gives CDR1 MGHRA, CDR2 YSYEKL. This chain's CDR3 is CASSRAHRGAGNTIYF. CDR3 nucleotides: TGCGCCAGCAGTCGAGCACACAGGGGTGCAGGAAACACCATATATTTT.

This clone has a single count. The chain couples TRBV28 to TRBJ2-7; TRBD2 is a possible D gene (5 bases). The CDR3 loop spans 14 amino acids. The germline gives CDR1 MDHEN, CDR2 SYDVKM. V was shortened by 1 base and J by 1 base, with 8 bases between the two germline ends. This chain's CDR3 is CASSLFAGSYEQYF. CDR3 coding DNA: TGTGCCAGCAGTTTATTTGCGGGTTCCTACGAGCAGTACTTC.

The J gene is TRBJ2-5, the V gene TRBV19; 8 bases fit TRBD1. J lost 2 bases, V lost 3 bases, and 26 bases had no gene match. CDR1 and CDR2 (germline): LNHDA, SQIVND (reference sequence). This CDR3 contains 22 residues. CDR3 sequence (DNA): TGTGCCAGTAGTATTTCGGGAATCGGTACGATGTCGGGACAGGCGCATCAAGAGACCCAGTACTTC. Amino acid sequence: CASSISGIGTMSGQAHQETQYF.

The gene calls are TRBV9 and TRBJ2-1; 9 bases fit TRBD2. Germline V gene sequence: CDR1 SGDLS, CDR2 YYNGEE. V trimming: 3 bases; J trimming: 1 base; junction bases outside the gene matches: 17. This CDR3 comprises 20 residues. The CDR3 coding sequence is TGTGCCAGCAGCGACCCGAATTACCCGACTAGCGGACAGTCCTACAATGAGCAGTTCTTC. This translates into CASSDPNYPTSGQSYNEQFF. Using reference TRBV9 and TRBJ2-1 for the parts outside the CDR3, the full variable domain is DSGVTQTPKHLITATGQRVTLRCSPRSGDLSVYWYQQSLDQGLQFLIQYYNGEERAKGNILERFSAQQFPDLHSELNLSSLELGDSALYFCASSDPNYPTSGQSYNEQFFGPGTRLTVL.

The chain links TRBV10-3 to TRBJ1-5, with 12 bases that match TRBD1. Trimming took 3 bases from V and 2 from J; bases not matched to a gene: 8. Germline V lookup: CDR1 ENHRY, CDR2 SYGVKD. The CDR3 extends over 18 amino acids. DNA for the CDR3: TGTGCCATCAGTGACGGGACAGGGGGCGCGGATGGCAATCAGCCCCAGCATTTT. Translating it yields CAISDGTGGADGNQPQHF.

About this clone itself: Sequence at one end of the junction differs from germline and may be a read error. The chain is built from TRBV2 and TRBJ1-2; 7 bases are a match to TRBD1. The germline V gene encodes CDR1 SNHLY and CDR2 FYNNEI. The CDR3 is 13 residues long. The CDR3 loop is CASSEEGARGYTF. Written as DNA, the CDR3 is TGTGCCAGCAGCGAAGAGGGGGCGCGGGGCTACACCTTC.

V and J are TRBV7-2 and TRBJ2-3, with a tentative D call TRBD2 (5 bases). Germline V CDR1 and CDR2: SGHTA, FQGNSA. V dropped 5 bases and J dropped 4 bases, with 13 bases sitting between them. The CDR3 loop spans 14 amino acids. The CDR3 nucleotides are TGTGCCAGCAGCCCGGCGGGCTTCTCAGATACGCAGTATTTT. It is translated as CASSPAGFSDTQYF.

The chain carries TRBV3-1 (or the pseudogene TRBV3-2) and TRBJ2-5; TRBD2 matches at 14 bases. With 7 bases clipped from V and 4 bases from J, the junction kept 5 bases outside the gene matches. Germline V gene sequence: CDR1 LGHDT, CDR2 YNNKEL (reference sequence). CDR3 length equals 15 residues. This CDR3 is CASKTSGGARETQYF. Here the CDR3 DNA reads TGTGCCAGCAAGACTAGCGGGGGGGCAAGAGAGACCCAGTACTTC.

Note on this clone: Without the conserved terminal phenylalanine or tryptophan, this CDR3 likely stems from a read error. The chain links TRBV2 to TRBJ1-2; 7 bases are shared with TRBD1. The CDR3 totals 13 residues. J lost 7 bases, V lost 6 bases, and 8 bases had no gene match. Looked up from germline, CDR1 is SNHLY and CDR2 is FYNNEI. CDR3 in amino acids: CASRSGTVSGYTL. CDR3 sequence (DNA): TGTGCCAGCAGGTCCGGGACAGTCTCTGGCTACACCCTC.

V and J are TRBV5-1 and TRBJ1-1; perhaps TRBD1 as D (5 bases). This CDR3 has 13 amino acids. The V end was cut by 4 bases, the J end by 1 base, with 8 bases between. Germline V gene lookup returns CDR1 SGHRS and CDR2 YFSETQ. The CDR3 is CASSPGQNTEAFF. CDR3 in DNA: TGCGCCAGCAGCCCCGGACAGAACACTGAAGCTTTCTTT.

The chain carries TRBV10-1 and TRBJ2-3, with D possibly being TRBD2 (5 bases). The length of the CDR3 is 16 residues. The germline gives CDR1 WNHNN, CDR2 SYGVQD (reference sequence). V gave up 0 bases and J gave up 4 bases, with 14 bases separating them. Here the CDR3 reads CASSESWGASPDTQYF. The CDR3 DNA reads TGCGCCAGCAGTGAGTCGTGGGGTGCTAGCCCAGATACGCAGTATTTT.

This chain connects TRBV9 to TRBJ1-2; tentatively, D is TRBD1 (5 bases). V lost 0 bases and J 3 bases, leaving 15 bases between the germline ends. CDR3 length: 16 amino acids. Germline lookup yields CDR1 SGDLS and CDR2 YYNGEE. CDR3 in amino acids: CASSVEGTPLDYGYTF. Here the CDR3 DNA reads TGTGCCAGCAGCGTAGAAGGGACTCCCCTAGACTATGGCTACACCTTC.

The CDR3 loop reads CASSSRAVREFGDEQFF. The CDR3 bases are TGTGCCAGCAGCTCCCGGGCTGTGCGGGAGTTCGGCGATGAGCAGTTCTTC. The rearrangement uses TRBV7-6 and TRBJ2-1; TRBD2 matches at 7 bases. Trimming took 4 bases from V and 8 from J; bases not matched to a gene: 17. The CDR3 is 17 residues long. CDR1 and CDR2 (germline): SGHVS, FNYEAQ.